The subject of this entry is one TCR beta chain. Its specificity is not known. The data stem from a study of T cell responses to AZD1222 COVID-19 vaccine. General study findings and limits: The sample set comprised mostly white British donors with more females, and clonal diversity was possibly underestimated. The study identified only five to seven AZD1222 recipients as seropositive at baseline.

Germline-derived CDR1 and CDR2 are LNHDA and SQIVND (reference sequence). The trim removed 1 base at V and 2 bases at J, leaving 6 bases unmatched. The CDR3 totals 16 residues. Produced via immunoSEQ multiplex PCR; TCRdb's table is partial and in-frame only. Among 210,000 or so clones listed, around 94% were seen once. J is TRBJ2-5 and V is TRBV19, with 8 bases aligning to TRBD2. This specimen consisted of peripheral blood, obtained 28 days after the second dose of the MenACWY control vaccine. The sequence was collected from an adult who received the MenACWY meningococcal vaccine as a control. The CDR3 reads CASSIVLGTRQETQYF. The CDR3 coding sequence is TGTGCCAGTAGTATAGTCCTTGGGACTAGGCAAGAGACCCAGTACTTC.